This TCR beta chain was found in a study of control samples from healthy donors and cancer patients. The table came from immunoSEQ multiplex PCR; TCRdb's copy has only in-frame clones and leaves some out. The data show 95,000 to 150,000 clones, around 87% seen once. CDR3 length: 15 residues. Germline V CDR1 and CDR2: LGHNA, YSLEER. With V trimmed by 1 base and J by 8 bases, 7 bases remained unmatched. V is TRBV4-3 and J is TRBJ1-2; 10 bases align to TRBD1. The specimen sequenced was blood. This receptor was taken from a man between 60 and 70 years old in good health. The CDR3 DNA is TGCGCCAGCAGCCAAGCCTCCGGGACAGGGGACGGCTACACCTTC. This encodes CASSQASGTGDGYTF.